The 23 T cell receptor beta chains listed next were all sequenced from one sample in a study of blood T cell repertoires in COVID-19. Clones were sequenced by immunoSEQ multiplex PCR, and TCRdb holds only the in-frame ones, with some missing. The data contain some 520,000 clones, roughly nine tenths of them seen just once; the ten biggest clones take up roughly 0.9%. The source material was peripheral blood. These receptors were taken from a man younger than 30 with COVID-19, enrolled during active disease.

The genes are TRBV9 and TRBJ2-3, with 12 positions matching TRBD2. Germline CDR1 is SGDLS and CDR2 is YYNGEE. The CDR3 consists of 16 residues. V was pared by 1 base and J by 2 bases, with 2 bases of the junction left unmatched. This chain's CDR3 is CASSVTSGRPTDTQYF. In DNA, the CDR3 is TGTGCCAGCAGCGTAACTAGCGGGAGGCCCACAGATACGCAGTATTTT.

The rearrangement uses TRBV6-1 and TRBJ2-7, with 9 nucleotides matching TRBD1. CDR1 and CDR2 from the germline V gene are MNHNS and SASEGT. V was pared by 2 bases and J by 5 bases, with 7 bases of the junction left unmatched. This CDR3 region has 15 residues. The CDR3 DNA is TGTGCCAGCAGTGAAAAGGGGACAGGGTCCCACGAGCAGTACTTC. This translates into CASSEKGTGSHEQYF.

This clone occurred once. CDR3 DNA: TGTGCCAGCAGCCCGACAGGGGGGATGAACATTCAGTACTTC. Its translation: CASSPTGGMNIQYF. The chain links TRBV6-5 to TRBJ2-4; 9 nucleotides align to TRBD1. After removal of 6 bases from V and 7 bases from J, the junction contained 7 bases not matched to a gene. CDR3 size: 14 residues. Germline loops: CDR1 MNHEY, CDR2 SVGAGI.

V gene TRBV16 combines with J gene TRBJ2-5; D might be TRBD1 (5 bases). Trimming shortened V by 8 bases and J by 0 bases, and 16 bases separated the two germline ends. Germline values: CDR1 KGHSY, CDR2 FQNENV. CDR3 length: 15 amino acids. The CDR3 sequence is CASDESGWDQETQYF. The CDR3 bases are TGTGCCAGCGACGAATCAGGGTGGGACCAAGAGACCCAGTACTTC.

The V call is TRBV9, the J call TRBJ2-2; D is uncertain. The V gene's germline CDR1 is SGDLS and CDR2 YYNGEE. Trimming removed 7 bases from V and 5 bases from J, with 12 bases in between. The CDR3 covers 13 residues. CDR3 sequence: CASGSGSTGELFF. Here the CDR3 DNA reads TGTGCCAGCGGATCCGGGTCTACCGGGGAGCTGTTTTTT.

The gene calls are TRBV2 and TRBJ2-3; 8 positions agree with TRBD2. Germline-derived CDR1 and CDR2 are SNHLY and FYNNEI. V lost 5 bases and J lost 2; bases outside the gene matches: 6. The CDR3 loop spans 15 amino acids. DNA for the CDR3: TGTGCCAGCAGTCTTGAAGCGGGGGACACAGATACGCAGTATTTT. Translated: CASSLEAGDTDTQYF.

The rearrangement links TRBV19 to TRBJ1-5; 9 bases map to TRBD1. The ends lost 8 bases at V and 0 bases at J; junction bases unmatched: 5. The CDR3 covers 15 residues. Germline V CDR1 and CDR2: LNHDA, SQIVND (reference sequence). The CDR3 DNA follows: TGTGCCAGTCGGGTACAGGGGGCTAGCAATCAGCCCCAGCATTTT. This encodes CASRVQGASNQPQHF.

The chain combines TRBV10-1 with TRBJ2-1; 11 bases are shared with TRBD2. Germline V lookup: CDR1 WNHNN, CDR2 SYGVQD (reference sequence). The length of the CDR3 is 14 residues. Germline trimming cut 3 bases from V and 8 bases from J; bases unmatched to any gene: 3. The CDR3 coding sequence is TGCGCCAGCAGTGAAACTAGCGGGAGCGATGAGCAGTTCTTC. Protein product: CASSETSGSDEQFF.

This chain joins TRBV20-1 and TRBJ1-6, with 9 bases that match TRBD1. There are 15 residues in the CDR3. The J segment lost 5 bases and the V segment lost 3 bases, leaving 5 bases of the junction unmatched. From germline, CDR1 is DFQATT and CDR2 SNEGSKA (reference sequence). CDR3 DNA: TGCAGTGCTAGTAAAAGGACAGGGGATAATTCACCCCTCCACTTT. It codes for CSASKRTGDNSPLHF.

The CDR3 DNA is TGCGCCAGCAGTTCCCTAGGAGGTAATGAGCAGTTCTTC. Its protein product is CASSSLGGNEQFF. The gene calls are TRBV10-2 and TRBJ2-1; D might be TRBD2 (5 bases). With 5 bases removed from V and 7 bases from J, the gap between germline ends came to 12 bases. CDR1 and CDR2 from the germline V gene are WSHSY and SAAADI. The CDR3 has 13 amino acids.

The CDR3 spells CASSSRTSMSTGELFF. Written as DNA, the CDR3 is TGTGCCAGCAGCTCCCGGACTAGTATGTCCACCGGGGAGCTGTTTTTT. This chain joins TRBV7-6 and TRBJ2-2; 7 nucleotides align to TRBD2. Per the germline V gene, CDR1 is SGHVS and CDR2 is FNYEAQ. The CDR3 is made up of 16 amino acids. The V gene end was trimmed by 4 bases and the J gene end by 4 bases; junction bases not matched to a gene: 9. Complete variable domain (other parts from reference TRBV7-6 and TRBJ2-2): GAGVSQSPRYKVTKRGQDVALRCDPISGHVSLYWYRQALGQGPEFLTYFNYEAQQDKSGLPNDRFSAERPEGSISTLTIQRTEQRDSAMYRCASSSRTSMSTGELFFGEGSRLTVL.

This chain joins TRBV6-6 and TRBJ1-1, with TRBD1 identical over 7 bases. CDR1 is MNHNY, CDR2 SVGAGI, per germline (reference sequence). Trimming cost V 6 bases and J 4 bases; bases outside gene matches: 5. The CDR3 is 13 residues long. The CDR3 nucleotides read TGTGCCAGCAGCCGCGACAGGGCCACTGAAGCTTTCTTT. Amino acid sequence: CASSRDRATEAFF.

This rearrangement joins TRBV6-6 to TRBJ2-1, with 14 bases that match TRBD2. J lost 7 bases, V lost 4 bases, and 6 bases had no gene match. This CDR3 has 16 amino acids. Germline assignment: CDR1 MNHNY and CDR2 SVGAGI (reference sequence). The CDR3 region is CASSSPGTSGGNEQFF. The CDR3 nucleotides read TGTGCCAGCAGTTCTCCCGGGACTAGCGGGGGTAATGAGCAGTTCTTC.

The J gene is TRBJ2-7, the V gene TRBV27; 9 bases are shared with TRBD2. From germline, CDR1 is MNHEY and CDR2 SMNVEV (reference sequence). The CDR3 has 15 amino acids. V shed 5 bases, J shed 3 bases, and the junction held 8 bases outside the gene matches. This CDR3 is CASSLGLATFYEQYF. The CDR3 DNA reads TGTGCCAGCAGTCTCGGACTAGCGACGTTCTACGAGCAGTACTTC.

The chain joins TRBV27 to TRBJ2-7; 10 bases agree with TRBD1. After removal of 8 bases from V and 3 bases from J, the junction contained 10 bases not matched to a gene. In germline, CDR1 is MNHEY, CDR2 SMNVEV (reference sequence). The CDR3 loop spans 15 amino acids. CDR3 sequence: CASRGQGKRHYEQYF. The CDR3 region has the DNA TGTGCCAGCCGGGGACAGGGGAAAAGACACTACGAGCAGTACTTC.

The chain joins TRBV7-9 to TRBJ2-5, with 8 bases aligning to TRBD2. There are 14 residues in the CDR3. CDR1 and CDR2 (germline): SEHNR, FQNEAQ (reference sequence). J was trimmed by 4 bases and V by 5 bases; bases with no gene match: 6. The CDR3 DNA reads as TGTGCCAGCAGCCTTGCGGGGGGCGTAGAGACCCAGTACTTC. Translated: CASSLAGGVETQYF. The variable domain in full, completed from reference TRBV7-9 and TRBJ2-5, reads DTGVSQNPRHKITKRGQNVTFRCDPISEHNRLYWYRQTLGQGPEFLTYFQNEAQLEKSRLLSDRFSAERPKGSFSTLEIQRTEQGDSAMYLCASSLAGGVETQYFGPGTRLLVL.

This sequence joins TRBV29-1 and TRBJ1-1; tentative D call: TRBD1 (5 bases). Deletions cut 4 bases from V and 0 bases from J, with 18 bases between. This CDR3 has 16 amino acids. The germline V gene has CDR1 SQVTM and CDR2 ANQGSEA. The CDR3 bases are TGCAGCGTTGGGGGCGTCAGTCAGACCCTGAACACTGAAGCTTTCTTT. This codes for CSVGGVSQTLNTEAFF.

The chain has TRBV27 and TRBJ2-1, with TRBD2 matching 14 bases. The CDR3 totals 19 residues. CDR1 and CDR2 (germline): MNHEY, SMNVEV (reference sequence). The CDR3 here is CTAARQRLAGGRTYNEQFF. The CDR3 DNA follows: TGTACCGCGGCCAGGCAACGACTAGCGGGAGGGAGGACCTACAATGAGCAGTTCTTC.

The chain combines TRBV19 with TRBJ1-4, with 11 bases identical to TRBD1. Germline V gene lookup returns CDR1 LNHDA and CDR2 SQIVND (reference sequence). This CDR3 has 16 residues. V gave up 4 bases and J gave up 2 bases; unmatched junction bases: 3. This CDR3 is CASSTRTGGTNEKLFF. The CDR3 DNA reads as TGTGCCAGTAGTACCCGGACAGGGGGCACTAATGAAAAACTGTTTTTT.

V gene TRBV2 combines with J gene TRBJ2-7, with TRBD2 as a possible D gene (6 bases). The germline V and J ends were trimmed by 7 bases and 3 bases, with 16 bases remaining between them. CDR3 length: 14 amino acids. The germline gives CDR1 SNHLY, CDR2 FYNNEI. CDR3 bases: TGTGCCAGCATTAAAGACGGGGGAAACTACGAGCAGTACTTC. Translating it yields CASIKDGGNYEQYF.

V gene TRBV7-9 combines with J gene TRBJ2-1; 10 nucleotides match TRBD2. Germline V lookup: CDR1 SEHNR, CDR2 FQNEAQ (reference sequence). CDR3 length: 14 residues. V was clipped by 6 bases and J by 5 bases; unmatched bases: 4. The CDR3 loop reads CASRYGLADNEQFF. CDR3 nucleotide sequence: TGTGCCAGCAGGTACGGACTAGCGGACAATGAGCAGTTCTTC.

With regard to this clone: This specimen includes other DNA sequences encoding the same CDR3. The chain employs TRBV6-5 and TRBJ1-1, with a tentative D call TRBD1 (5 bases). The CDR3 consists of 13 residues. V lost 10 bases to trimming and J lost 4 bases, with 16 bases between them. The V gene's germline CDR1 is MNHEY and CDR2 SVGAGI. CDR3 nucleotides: TGTGCCACCGGTCAGGGAGGGAGCACTGAAGCTTTCTTT. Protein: CATGQGGSTEAFF.

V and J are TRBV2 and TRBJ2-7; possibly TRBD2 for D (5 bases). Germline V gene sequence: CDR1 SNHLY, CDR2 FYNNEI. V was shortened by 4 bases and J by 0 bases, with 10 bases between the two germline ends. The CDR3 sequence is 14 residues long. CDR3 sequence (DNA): TGTGCCAGCAGTGGTAGCGTCAGCTCCTACGAGCAGTACTTC. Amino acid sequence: CASSGSVSSYEQYF.